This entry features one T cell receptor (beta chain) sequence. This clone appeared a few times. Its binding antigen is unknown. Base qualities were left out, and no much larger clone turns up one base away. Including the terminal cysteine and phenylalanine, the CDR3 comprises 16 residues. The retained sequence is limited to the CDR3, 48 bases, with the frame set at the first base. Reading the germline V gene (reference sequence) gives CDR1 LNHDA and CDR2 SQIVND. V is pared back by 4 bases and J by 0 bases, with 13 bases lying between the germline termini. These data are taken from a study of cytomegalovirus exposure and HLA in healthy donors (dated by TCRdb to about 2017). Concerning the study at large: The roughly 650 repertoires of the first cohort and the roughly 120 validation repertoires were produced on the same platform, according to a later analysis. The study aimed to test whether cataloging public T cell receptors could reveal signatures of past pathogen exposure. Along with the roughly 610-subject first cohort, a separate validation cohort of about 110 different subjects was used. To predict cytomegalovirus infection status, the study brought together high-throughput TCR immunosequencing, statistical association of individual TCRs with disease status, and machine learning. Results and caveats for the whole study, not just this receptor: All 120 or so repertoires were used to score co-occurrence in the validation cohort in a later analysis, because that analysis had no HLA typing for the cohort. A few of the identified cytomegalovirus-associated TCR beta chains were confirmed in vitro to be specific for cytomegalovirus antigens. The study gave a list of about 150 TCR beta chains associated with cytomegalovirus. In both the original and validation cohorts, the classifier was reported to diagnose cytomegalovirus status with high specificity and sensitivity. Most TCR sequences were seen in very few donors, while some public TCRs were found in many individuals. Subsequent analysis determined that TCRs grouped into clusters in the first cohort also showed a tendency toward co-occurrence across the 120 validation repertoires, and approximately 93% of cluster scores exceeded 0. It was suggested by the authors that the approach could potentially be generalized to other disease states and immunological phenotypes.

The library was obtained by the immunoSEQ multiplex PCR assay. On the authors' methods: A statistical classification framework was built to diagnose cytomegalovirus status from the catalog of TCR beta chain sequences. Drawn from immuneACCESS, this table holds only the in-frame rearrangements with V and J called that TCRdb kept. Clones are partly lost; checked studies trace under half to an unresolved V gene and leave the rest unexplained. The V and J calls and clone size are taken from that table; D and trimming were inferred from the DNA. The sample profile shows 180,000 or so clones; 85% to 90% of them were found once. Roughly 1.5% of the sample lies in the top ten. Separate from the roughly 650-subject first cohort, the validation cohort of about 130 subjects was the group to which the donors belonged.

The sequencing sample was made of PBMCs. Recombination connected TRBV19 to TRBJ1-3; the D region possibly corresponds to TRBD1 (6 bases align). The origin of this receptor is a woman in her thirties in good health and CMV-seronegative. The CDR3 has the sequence CASSTATGSSGNTIYF. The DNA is TGTGCCAGTAGTACGGCGACAGGTTCCTCTGGAAACACCATATATTTT.